This is a list of T cell receptor beta chains from one sample in a study of cytomegalovirus exposure and HLA in healthy donors. TCRdb's table, derived via immunoSEQ multiplex PCR, lists solely in-frame clones and lacks some. The table has some 120,000 clones, 90% to 97% seen once; the top ten hold around 1.7%. The sequencing input was PBMCs. The source is a man younger than 30 in good health and CMV-seronegative. Both conserved end residues are part of each CDR3. A D gene is named only where the DNA matches it firmly. Clone size is shown for a subset of rows, as once, few, many or a class of expanded clone.

d_call cdr3_length clone_size j_call v_call cdr3_nt cdr3_aa
TRBD1 15 - TRBJ1-5 TRBV19 TGTGCCAGTAAGGGGTGGGACAGTACTAATCAGCCCCAGCATTTT CASKGWDSTNQPQHF
TRBD1 17 - TRBJ1-1 TRBV11-2 TGTGCCAGCAGCTTAGATAGGGGGCCCACCATGAACACTGAAGCTTTCTTT CASSLDRGPTMNTEAFF
- 14 - TRBJ2-3 TRBV21-1 TGTGCCAGCAGCCCGGCTAGCGGCACAGATACGCAGTATTTT CASSPASGTDTQYF
- 15 - TRBJ2-5 TRBV2 TGTGCCAGCATTCGAGGCCTAGCCTACCAAGAGACCCAGTACTTC CASIRGLAYQETQYF
TRBD1 16 - TRBJ1-3 TRBV5-1 TGCGCCAGCAGCTTGGCCGGGACAGGGTTTGGAAACACCATATATTTT CASSLAGTGFGNTIYF
- 15 - TRBJ2-2 TRBV5-1 TGCGCCAGCAGCTTAACAGAGGGGAACACCGGGGAGCTGTTTTTT CASSLTEGNTGELFF
TRBD1 13 - TRBJ1-2 TRBV28 TGTGCCAGCAACAGGGACAGGTGGGATGGCTACACCTTC CASNRDRWDGYTF
TRBD2 15 - TRBJ2-1 TRBV2 TGTGCCAGCAGGCGACTAGCGGGAGGATACAATGAGCAGTTCTTC CASRRLAGGYNEQFF
- 16 - TRBJ2-1 TRBV7-8 TGTGCCAGCAGTCCGGCCGGGACTTTGTGGGGCGATGAGCAGTTCTTC CASSPAGTLWGDEQFF
TRBD2 15 - TRBJ2-1 TRBV28 TGTGCCAGCAGTTTATCCAGCGGGAGGGCCAATGAGCAGTTCTTC CASSLSSGRANEQFF
TRBD1 15 - TRBJ2-7 TRBV7-2 TGTGCCAGCAGCTCCCACAGGGGGCATAACTACGAGCAGTACTTC CASSSHRGHNYEQYF
- 13 - TRBJ2-3 TRBV27 TGTGCCAGCAGTCTCTTGAGCACAGATACGCAGTATTTT CASSLLSTDTQYF
TRBD2 18 - TRBJ2-3 TRBV11-2 TGTGCCAGCAGACCTGGACTAGCGGGTACATGGGGCACAGATACGCAGTATTTT CASRPGLAGTWGTDTQYF
TRBD1 18 - TRBJ2-6 TRBV18 TGTGCCAGCTCACCGACCTGGACAGGGGGCTCTGGGGCCAACGTCCTGACTTTC CASSPTWTGGSGANVLTF
- 13 - TRBJ2-1 TRBV15 TGTGCCACCAGCTTGCGCCCCCACAATGAGCAGTTCTTC CATSLRPHNEQFF
TRBD1 11 - TRBJ1-1 TRBV29-1 TGCAGCGTTGAAGCGGACAGGCTGGCTTTCTTT CSVEADRLAFF
- 16 - TRBJ2-2 TRBV18 TGTGCCAGCTCACCCTTCGACAGGGCGGGGACCGGGGAGCTGTTTTTT CASSPFDRAGTGELFF
- 13 once TRBJ1-1 TRBV29-1 TGCAGCGTTGACAACGGAGTGGACACTGAAGCTTTCTTT CSVDNGVDTEAFF
- 15 - TRBJ2-7 TRBV29-1 TGCAGCGTTGGGGGATTGGATAGCGGTGGGTACGAGCAGTACTTC CSVGGLDSGGYEQYF
TRBD1 15 - TRBJ1-2 TRBV7-8 TGTGCCAGCAGCTTAGTTCGGACAGGGTCCTATGGCTACACCTTC CASSLVRTGSYGYTF
TRBD2 15 - TRBJ2-1 TRBV7-9 TGTGCCAGCAGCAAACCTAGCGGGAAGGCGCATGAGCAGTTCTTC CASSKPSGKAHEQFF
- 14 - TRBJ2-3 TRBV7-6 TGTGCCAGCAGCACTTTGACACCTACGGATACGCAGTATTTT CASSTLTPTDTQYF
TRBD1 17 - TRBJ1-2 TRBV5-4 TGTGCCAGCAGCTTTCCTGACAGGGGAAAATTGAACTATGGCTACACCTTC CASSFPDRGKLNYGYTF
- 13 - TRBJ1-5 TRBV6-5 TGTGCCAGCACCGCGGGGGGCAATCAGCCCCAGCATTTT CASTAGGNQPQHF